The 2 T cell receptor beta chains in this list originate from one sample, sequenced in a study of regulatory T cells in long-lasting Graves disease. Assembly of TCR beta libraries relied on iRepertoire HTBI primers together with Arm-PCR of CDR3 regions. Via MiXCR, TCRdb re-called the multiplex PCR reads, giving one row per CDR3 protein. The table lists hundreds of thousands of distinct CDR3 sequences, less than 25% of them singletons, with about 7.8% in the top ten. Described time point: persistent/refractory GD, antithyroid drugs over 5 years with positive TRAb. PBMC RNA was the source of the TCR library. The material sequenced was peripheral blood mononuclear cells (PBMCs), taken when the disease was refractory, from a patient treated with antithyroid drugs. These receptors were taken from a female donor with Graves disease.

The chain couples TRBV19 to TRBJ2-1; D not resolved. CDR3 size: 15 residues. Germline V gives CDR1 LNHDA, CDR2 SQIVND (reference sequence). The V end lost 6 bases, the J end lost 0 bases, and 12 bases lay between the germline ends. CDR3 loop: CASRDPRSSYNEQFF. CDR3 DNA: TGTGCCAGTAGGGATCCCCGGAGCTCCTACAATGAGCAGTTCTTC.

This clonotype showed up many times. The rearrangement uses TRBV11-2 and TRBJ2-7, with D possibly being TRBD1 or TRBD2 (5 bases each). The CDR3 is made up of 16 amino acids. CDR1 and CDR2 from the germline V gene are SGHAT and FQNNGV. V was shortened by 1 base and J by 4 bases, with 17 bases between the two germline ends. In nucleotides, the CDR3 is TGTGCCAGCAGCTTAGGTCCGGGGAGACAGAGATACGAGCAGTACTTC. It yields the protein CASSLGPGRQRYEQYF.